This TCR beta chain comes out of a study of blood T cell repertoires in COVID-19. Study summary: Acute and convalescent COVID-19 samples came from the United States, Italy and Spain. T cells, B-cell-depleted T cells, or PBMCs supplied cDNA or gDNA.

Enrolled during active infection, Seattle patients were then followed longitudinally. Germline V gives CDR1 LNHDA, CDR2 SQIVND (reference sequence). The CDR3 loop spans 16 amino acids. V lost 4 bases to trimming and J lost 0 bases, with 14 bases between them. Original processing notes: Nucleated cell number was recorded as an estimate derived from reference gene primer amplification. The protocol was immunoSEQ multiplex PCR, while the TCRdb copy is restricted to in-frame clones and leaves out a portion. V and J calls plus clone size are reproduced from that table; the DNA served to infer D and trimming. The table includes roughly 140,000 clones, 70% to 90% detected once.

The V and J genes are TRBV19 and TRBJ2-3, with D possibly being TRBD2 (7 bases). What was sequenced was peripheral blood. The TCR originated in a woman aged 55 to 70 with COVID-19, enrolled during active disease. CDR3 residues: CASSNRGALSTDTQYF. The DNA for the CDR3 is TGTGCCAGTAGTAATCGGGGGGCTCTAAGCACAGATACGCAGTATTTT.